This TCR beta chain stems from a study of blood T cells in healthy people across ages (dated by TCRdb to the mid-2010s). General notes on the study: In model experiments, template switching captured roughly one uniquely barcoded TCR beta cDNA molecule for every two T cells. To track age-related changes in TCR beta repertoire diversity, the study relied on deep sequencing normalized with unique cDNA molecular identifiers. The study analyzed two additional independent replicas of 1 million unique cDNA reads from the same blood draw for two donors, one aged 18 to 29 and one aged 80 or older. Donors of different ages were randomly distributed across sequencing lanes to avoid experimental bias. The donors were divided into four age groups: young (average around 16 years), middle-aged (almost 40), aged (around 59) and long-lived (roughly 82). Summary of the overall study and its limitations: There was a strong correlation between observed TCR beta diversity and the percentage of naive T cells measured by flow cytometry. Compared with the aged group, more naive CD4+ T cells, fewer expanded clones and increased TCR diversity were shown by the long-lived group, suggesting age selection. Observed TCR beta diversity per million T cells fell roughly linearly with age, and a significant reduction was already apparent by age roughly 40. Bulk unsorted PBMC profiling prevented conclusive comparison of naive and antigen-experienced compartments. Estimates of total diversity based on one million sequenced T cells were regarded as lower bounds and as underestimates. Donor CMV infection status was unknown, potentially confounding age-related changes in expanded clonotypes.

The roughly 39 donors, aged roughly 6 to 90 years, were systemically healthy Caucasian individuals from Russia. Roughly 10 milliliters of peripheral blood were drawn from each donor into EDTA-treated Vacutainer tubes. Ficoll-Paque density-gradient centrifugation was used to isolate PBMCs, with at least 6 million per sample. Total RNA was extracted from PBMCs with Trizol reagent, with at least 5 micrograms obtained per sample. For every donor, an aliquot of PBMCs went through flow cytometry to measure the percentages of naive CD45RAhigh/CD27high T cells. At least ten counts were recorded for this clonotype. The specificity of this receptor is unknown. Base qualities are missing; no much larger clone stands one base away. The protocol used for the library was 5' RACE. The reads were generated on an Illumina HiSeq 2500. A second PCR of about 7 to 12 cycles was performed with a sample-barcoded 5' primer and a J-beta primer mix. A unique molecular identifier was introduced onto each TCR beta cDNA molecule by a template-switch 5' adaptor carrying 12 random nucleotides. Each sample yielded at least 3 million CDR3-containing paired-end reads. The Mint cDNA synthesis kit, primed by a TRBC-specific oligonucleotide, was used to synthesize first-strand cDNA from all RNA. Following uracil-DNA glycosylase treatment, a first 18-cycle PCR with universal primers M1SS and BC2_uni_R was performed on all cDNA. Under the source paper's analysis protocol: For normalization, 1 million high-quality reads, each with a distinct molecular identifier, were randomly selected from each sample. Instead of being binned into consensus sequences, reads that shared molecular identifiers were thrown out. CDR3 identification, clonotype clustering and error correction used MiTCR with a Q25 quality threshold and the strictest error-elimination algorithm. A nonparametric unseen species model with Euler transformation was used to estimate lower-bound total TCR beta diversity. In TCRdb, the public reads were trimmed at Q25 with fastp and aligned with MiXCR, with productive beta chains retained. Rows with a matching CDR3 protein are joined into one entry that keeps the most common DNA and genes. TCRdb's processing, not the study's, gives the V and J calls here. In all, the sample holds more than 800,000 distinct CDR3 sequences, and 40% to 50% of those were seen once. The ten largest clones add up to over 15% of the sample.

The CDR3 measures 11 amino acids from cysteine to phenylalanine. Just CDR3 DNA is preserved here, 33 bases in frame from base 1. CDR1 SQVTM and CDR2 ANQGSEA are derived from the germline V gene. V is reduced by 2 bases and J by 11 bases, leaving a spacing of 10 bases between them. Sequencing input: blood. This sequence was found in a woman aged 55-75 years in good health. This sequence uses TRBV29-1 and TRBJ2-1, and perhaps TRBD1 as D gene, on 5 matching bases. The CDR3 region reads CSVETAGKQFF. The nucleotides read TGCAGCGTTGAAACTGCAGGGAAGCAGTTCTTC.